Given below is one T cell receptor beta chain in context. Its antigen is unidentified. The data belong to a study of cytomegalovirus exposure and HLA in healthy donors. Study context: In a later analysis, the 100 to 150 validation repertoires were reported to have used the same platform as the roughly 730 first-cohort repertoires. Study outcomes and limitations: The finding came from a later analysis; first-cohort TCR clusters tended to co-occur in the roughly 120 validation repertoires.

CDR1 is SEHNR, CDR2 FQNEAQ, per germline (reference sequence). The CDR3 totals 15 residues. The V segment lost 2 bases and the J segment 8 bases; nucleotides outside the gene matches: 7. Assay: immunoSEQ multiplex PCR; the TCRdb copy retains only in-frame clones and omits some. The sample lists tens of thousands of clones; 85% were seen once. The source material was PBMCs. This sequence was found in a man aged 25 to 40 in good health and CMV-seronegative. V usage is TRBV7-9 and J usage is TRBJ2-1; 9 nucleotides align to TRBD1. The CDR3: CASSLWDRDNDEQFF. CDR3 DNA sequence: TGTGCCAGCAGCTTATGGGACAGGGATAACGATGAGCAGTTCTTC.